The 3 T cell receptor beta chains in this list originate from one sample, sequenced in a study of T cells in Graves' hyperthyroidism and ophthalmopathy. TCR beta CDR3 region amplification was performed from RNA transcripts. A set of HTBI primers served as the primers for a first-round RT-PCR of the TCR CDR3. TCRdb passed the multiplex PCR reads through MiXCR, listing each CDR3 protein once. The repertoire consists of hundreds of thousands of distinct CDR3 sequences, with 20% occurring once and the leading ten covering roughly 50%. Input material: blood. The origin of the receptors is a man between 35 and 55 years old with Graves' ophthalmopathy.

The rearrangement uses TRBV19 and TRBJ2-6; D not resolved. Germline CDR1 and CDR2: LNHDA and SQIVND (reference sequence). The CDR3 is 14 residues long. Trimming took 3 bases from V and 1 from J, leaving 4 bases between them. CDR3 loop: CASSIVSGANVLTF. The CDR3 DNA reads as TGTGCCAGTAGTATTGTGTCTGGGGCCAACGTCCTGACTTTC.

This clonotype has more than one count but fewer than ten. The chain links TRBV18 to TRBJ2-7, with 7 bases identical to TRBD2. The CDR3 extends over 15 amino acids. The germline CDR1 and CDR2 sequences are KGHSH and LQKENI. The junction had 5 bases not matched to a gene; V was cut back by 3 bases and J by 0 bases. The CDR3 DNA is TGTGCCAGCTCACCGCTAGCGGCCCCCTCCTACGAGCAGTACTTC. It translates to CASSPLAAPSYEQYF.

CDR3 in amino acids: CASVGQGTGYTF. The DNA for the CDR3 is TGTGCCAGCGTTGGACAGGGGACCGGCTACACCTTC. The rearrangement links TRBV6-1 to TRBJ1-2, with 9 bases identical to TRBD1. Germline V gene sequence: CDR1 MNHNS, CDR2 SASEGT. J gave up 8 bases and V 8 bases, and 6 bases lay outside the gene matches. This CDR3 is 12 amino acids long.